The 15 T cell receptor beta chains below all came from one sample that was sequenced in a study of cytomegalovirus exposure and HLA in healthy donors. Profiled with immunoSEQ multiplex PCR; TCRdb holds only in-frame clones, not every one. The table lists under 250,000 clones, about nine tenths of them singletons, with roughly 1% in the top ten. Sample: PBMCs. The receptors derive from a young woman in good health and CMV-seronegative.

V and J are TRBV9 and TRBJ1-6; D remains ambiguous. Looked up from germline, CDR1 is SGDLS and CDR2 is YYNGEE. Trimming cost V 1 base and J 8 bases, with 13 bases left between them. The CDR3 covers 15 residues. In DNA, the CDR3 is TGTGCCAGCAGCGTATCCGGGAGAGTTGATTCACCCCTCCACTTT. It codes for CASSVSGRVDSPLHF.

V is TRBV9 and J is TRBJ2-7, with TRBD2 as a possible D gene (5 bases). This CDR3 has 15 amino acids. Germline assignment: CDR1 SGDLS and CDR2 YYNGEE. V lost 0 bases to trimming and J lost 2 bases, with 12 bases between them. The CDR3 reads CASSVDGLETYEQYF. The CDR3 nucleotides read TGTGCCAGCAGCGTAGATGGACTCGAGACCTACGAGCAGTACTTC.

The genes are TRBV11-2 and TRBJ2-7, with D possibly TRBD1 on 5 matching bases. Germline loops: CDR1 SGHAT, CDR2 FQNNGV. V gave up 3 bases and J gave up 5 bases, with 11 bases separating them. CDR3 length: 13 amino acids. The CDR3 reads CASSFDSLNEQYF. In DNA form, the CDR3 reads TGTGCCAGCAGCTTCGACAGTCTCAACGAGCAGTACTTC.

The chain employs TRBV5-1 and TRBJ2-7, with 14 bases matching TRBD2. With V trimmed by 4 bases and J by 3 bases, 9 bases remained unmatched. The CDR3 is 17 residues long. The V gene's germline CDR1 is SGHRS and CDR2 YFSETQ. The CDR3 DNA reads as TGCGCCAGCAGCATCGGACTAGCGGGAGGCACAGTCTACGAGCAGTACTTC. It is translated as CASSIGLAGGTVYEQYF.

V gene TRBV11-3 combines with J gene TRBJ2-1; no reliable D call. This CDR3 has 13 residues. V lost 4 bases and J 10 bases, leaving 14 bases between the germline ends. CDR1 is SGHNT, CDR2 YENEEA, per germline. Here the CDR3 DNA reads TGTGCCAGCAGCTCAAATCCTACTTCGGAGCAGTTCTTC. Encoded protein: CASSSNPTSEQFF.

This chain links TRBV6-4 with TRBJ2-6, with D perhaps matching TRBD1 (5 bases). Germline-derived CDR1 and CDR2 are MRHNA and SNTAGT. CDR3 size: 16 residues. Trimming removed 4 bases at V and 0 bases at J, with 10 bases between. The CDR3 is CASSADRSSGANVLTF. In DNA form, the CDR3 reads TGTGCCAGCAGTGCTGACAGAAGCTCTGGGGCCAACGTCCTGACTTTC.

V usage is TRBV18 and J usage is TRBJ1-4, with TRBD1 matching 8 bases. Trimming took 4 bases from V and 7 from J; bases not matched to a gene: 8. CDR1 is KGHSH, CDR2 LQKENI, per germline. The CDR3 has 15 residues. The CDR3 reads CASSLLGDRREKLFF. The CDR3 nucleotides read TGTGCCAGCTCACTTCTAGGGGACAGGCGTGAAAAACTGTTTTTT.

The count of this clone is one. This chain uses TRBV6-1 with TRBJ1-1; D ambiguous. CDR1 and CDR2 from the germline V gene are MNHNS and SASEGT. The CDR3 runs 13 residues. Between the trimmed V and J ends, which lost 1 base and 3 bases, there was a span of 6 bases. CDR3 coding DNA: TGTGCCAGCAGTGAAGTGGGCGACACTGAAGCTTTCTTT. Translated: CASSEVGDTEAFF.

This chain connects TRBV30 to TRBJ1-6; TRBD1 matches at 7 bases. This CDR3 has 13 residues. V was pared by 3 bases and J by 6 bases, with 2 bases of the junction left unmatched. The V gene's germline CDR1 is GTSNPN and CDR2 SVGIG (reference sequence). CDR3 protein: CAWSRDSNSPLHF. CDR3 DNA sequence: TGTGCCTGGAGCCGGGACAGTAATTCACCCCTCCACTTT. Filled out from reference TRBV30 and TRBJ1-6, the complete variable domain reads SQTIHQWPATLVQPVGSPLSLECTVEGTSNPNLYWYRQAAGRGLQLLFYSVGIGQISSEVPQNLSASRPQDRQFILSSKKLLLSDSGFYLCAWSRDSNSPLHFGNGTRLTVT.

The chain is built from TRBV30 and TRBJ1-1; TRBD1 might be the D (6 bases). The length of the CDR3 is 13 residues. Trimming took off 1 base at V and 1 base at J, with 7 bases between the two ends. Germline V gene sequence: CDR1 GTSNPN, CDR2 SVGIG (reference sequence). The CDR3 nucleotides are TGTGCCTGGAGTGGCAGGGGGAACACTGAAGCTTTCTTT. Translation: CAWSGRGNTEAFF.

The chain is built from TRBV28 and TRBJ1-2, with TRBD1 identical over 8 bases. This CDR3 region has 15 residues. The germline gives CDR1 MDHEN, CDR2 SYDVKM. The J segment lost 8 bases and the V segment lost 6 bases, leaving 14 bases of the junction unmatched. The CDR3 is CASSLMDRDFGGYTF. DNA for the CDR3: TGTGCCAGCAGCTTAATGGACAGGGACTTTGGGGGCTACACCTTC.

This chain connects TRBV6-1 to TRBJ2-7; 10 nucleotides agree with TRBD1. Germline assignment: CDR1 MNHNS and CDR2 SASEGT. CDR3 length equals 14 residues. The V gene end was trimmed by 4 bases and the J gene end by 4 bases; junction bases not matched to a gene: 4. The CDR3 reads CASSAGQGVYEQYF. CDR3 sequence (DNA): TGTGCCAGCAGTGCAGGACAGGGGGTGTACGAGCAGTACTTC.

This clone appeared a few times. The chain has TRBV4-1 and TRBJ1-2, with D possibly matching TRBD1 (6 bases). V was trimmed by 0 bases and J by 4 bases, leaving 12 bases between them. Germline loops: CDR1 MGHRA, CDR2 YSYEKL. This CDR3 contains 15 residues. CDR3 sequence: CASSQDRGGLYGYTF. In DNA form, the CDR3 reads TGCGCCAGCAGCCAAGACCGCGGGGGGCTCTATGGCTACACCTTC.

The V gene is TRBV15, the J gene TRBJ2-3, with 10 bases that match TRBD1. This CDR3 has 14 amino acids. Germline V lookup: CDR1 LNHNV, CDR2 YYDKDF (reference sequence). Germline trimming cut 5 bases from V and 3 bases from J; bases unmatched to any gene: 2. CDR3 loop: CATSEGQGTDTQYF. DNA for the CDR3: TGTGCCACCAGCGAGGGACAGGGGACAGATACGCAGTATTTT.

This chain connects TRBV7-6 to TRBJ2-1, with 7 bases fitting TRBD1. Germline V lookup: CDR1 SGHVS, CDR2 FNYEAQ. After removal of 4 bases from V and 7 bases from J, the junction contained 10 bases not matched to a gene. CDR3 size: 15 residues. The CDR3 here is CASSSSGGDYNEQFF. CDR3 bases: TGTGCCAGCAGCTCCTCAGGGGGTGATTATAATGAGCAGTTCTTC. The full variable domain, its missing parts supplied by reference TRBV7-6 and TRBJ2-1, is GAGVSQSPRYKVTKRGQDVALRCDPISGHVSLYWYRQALGQGPEFLTYFNYEAQQDKSGLPNDRFSAERPEGSISTLTIQRTEQRDSAMYRCASSSSGGDYNEQFFGPGTRLTVL.